These 18 T cell receptor beta chains were all obtained from the same sample, sequenced in a study of response to subunit inactivated influenza vaccine. One entry per CDR3 protein, called by TCRdb with MiXCR from the RT-PCR reads. The data hold some 600,000 distinct CDR3 sequences, with 12% to 15% observed a single time. The sample was PBMCs from blood, taken 14 to 15 days before vaccination. These receptors were obtained from a man aged 45-65 years who received an inactivated influenza vaccine.

The table lists this clonotype with a few counts. V usage is TRBV6-1 and J usage is TRBJ2-5; D possibly corresponds to TRBD1 (5 bases). The CDR3 runs to 17 residues. V was cut by 5 bases and J by 3 bases, with 22 bases left in between. From germline, CDR1 is MNHNS and CDR2 SASEGT. The CDR3 nucleotides are TGTGCCAGCAGTAAAGGGGTACAAGGGCTTGGGAAAGAGACCCAGTACTTC. It translates to CASSKGVQGLGKETQYF.

CDR3 sequence reads: CASRDPGQRYGYTF. The CDR3 bases are TGCGCCAGCAGAGACCCGGGACAGAGATATGGCTACACCTTC. The chain recombines TRBV5-1 with TRBJ1-2; 7 bases match TRBD1. CDR3 length: 14 amino acids. After removal of 5 bases from V and 5 bases from J, the junction contained 9 bases not matched to a gene. Germline CDR1 SGHRS, CDR2 YFSETQ.

This clonotype was seen many times. V and J are TRBV20-1 and TRBJ2-2; the match to TRBD2 covers 8 bases. From germline, CDR1 is DFQATT and CDR2 SNEGSKA (reference sequence). This CDR3 region has 16 residues. Trimming cost V 3 bases and J 0 bases; bases outside gene matches: 6. The CDR3 sequence: CSASPGGGANTGELFF. CDR3 DNA sequence: TGCAGTGCTAGCCCGGGAGGGGGTGCGAACACCGGGGAGCTGTTTTTT.

This clonotype occurred many times. The V gene is TRBV7-8, the J gene TRBJ2-5; D gene unclear. Germline-derived CDR1 and CDR2 are SGHVS and FQNEAQ. The CDR3 sequence is 11 residues long. V lost 0 bases and J lost 7, with 3 bases in between. This CDR3 reads CASSLAVTQYF. CDR3 DNA sequence: TGTGCCAGCAGCTTAGCGGTGACCCAGTACTTC.

In this sample, this clonotype turned up once. The CDR3 is CSVGPGTSPRETQYF. The CDR3 coding sequence is TGCAGCGTGGGACCCGGGACTAGTCCGCGGGAGACCCAGTACTTC. V and J are TRBV29-1 and TRBJ2-5, with 8 bases fitting TRBD2. Germline V CDR1 and CDR2: SQVTM, ANQGSEA. The CDR3 has 15 residues. The junction had 14 bases not matched to a gene; V was cut back by 6 bases and J by 5 bases.

The chain carries TRBV20-1 and TRBJ1-1, with D possibly TRBD1 on 5 matching bases. The CDR3 extends over 14 amino acids. V lost 1 base, J lost 0 bases, and 9 bases lay in between. The germline V gene has CDR1 DFQATT and CDR2 SNEGSKA (reference sequence). The CDR3 DNA reads as TGCAGTGCTAGAGGTGGCAGGGTGAACACTGAAGCTTTCTTT. It yields the protein CSARGGRVNTEAFF.

The table lists this clonotype with a few counts. The chain has TRBV28 and TRBJ2-1; D possibly corresponds to TRBD2 (6 bases). The CDR3 consists of 15 residues. V was trimmed by 5 bases and J by 5 bases, leaving 16 bases between them. Per the germline V gene, CDR1 is MDHEN and CDR2 is SYDVKM. The CDR3 here is CASSLSQRANNEQFF. DNA for the CDR3: TGTGCCAGCAGTCTCTCCCAGCGGGCGAACAATGAGCAGTTCTTC.

This clonotype has a handful of counts. The chain uses TRBV30 and TRBJ2-7; the match to TRBD2 covers 7 bases. Losses at the gene ends were 4 bases for V and 6 bases for J; bases not matched to a gene: 6. The CDR3 has 12 amino acids. Germline V gene data show CDR1 as GTSNPN and CDR2 as SVGIG (reference sequence). The CDR3 coding sequence is TGTGCCTGGACTAGCGGACCTGGCGAGCAGTACTTC. This encodes CAWTSGPGEQYF.

The J gene is TRBJ2-3, the V gene TRBV7-3, with 11 bases that match TRBD2. The V gene end was trimmed by 5 bases and the J gene end by 5 bases; junction bases not matched to a gene: 9. The length of the CDR3 is 16 residues. Per the germline V gene, CDR1 is SGHTA and CDR2 is FQGTGA. The CDR3 sequence: CASSAARLAGLDTQYF. CDR3 DNA sequence: TGTGCCAGCAGCGCCGCCCGACTAGCGGGATTAGATACGCAGTATTTT. The whole variable domain, remainder taken from reference TRBV7-3 and TRBJ2-3, is GAGVSQTPSNKVTEKGKYVELRCDPISGHTALYWYRQSLGQGPEFLIYFQGTGAADDSGLPNDRFFAVRPEGSVSTLKIQRTERGDSAVYLCASSAARLAGLDTQYFGPGTRLTVL.

V gene TRBV6-5 combines with J gene TRBJ1-1; no clear D gene. CDR1 is MNHEY and CDR2 is SVGAGI in the germline V gene. The length of the CDR3 is 15 residues. V lost 2 bases, J lost 0 bases, and 10 bases lay in between. In DNA, the CDR3 is TGTGCCAGCAGTTACAGTCAGTGGATGAACACTGAAGCTTTCTTT. Encoded protein: CASSYSQWMNTEAFF.

The chain's CDR3 is CASSLGGGGQFF. The CDR3 DNA reads TGTGCCAGCAGCTTAGGAGGGGGTGGGCAGTTCTTC. V gene TRBV7-2 combines with J gene TRBJ2-1; D possibly corresponds to TRBD1 (6 bases). The CDR3 extends over 12 amino acids. V gave up 1 base and J gave up 12 bases, with 10 bases separating them. Germline loops: CDR1 SGHTA, CDR2 FQGNSA.

This clonotype was observed a few times. The J gene is TRBJ2-3, the V gene TRBV18, with TRBD2 matching over 7 bases. CDR1 and CDR2 (germline): KGHSH, LQKENI. V dropped 3 bases and J dropped 4; count of bases not matched to a gene: 4. The CDR3 is 14 amino acids. CDR3 sequence: CASSPLAVADTQYF. The CDR3 bases are TGTGCCAGCTCACCGCTAGCGGTTGCAGATACGCAGTATTTT.

This clonotype was detected only a few times. This chain joins TRBV20-1 and TRBJ2-1; unclear D gene. The V gene lost 2 bases and the J gene lost 6 bases, with 5 bases spanning the gap. CDR1 and CDR2 from the germline V gene are DFQATT and SNEGSKA (reference sequence). This CDR3 is 11 amino acids long. The CDR3 bases are TGCAGTGCTAGATGGAGCAATGAGCAGTTCTTC. Translation: CSARWSNEQFF.

The CDR3 region has the DNA TGCAGTGCCCCATTGTTCGGGAACACTGAAGCTTTCTTT. Translation: CSAPLFGNTEAFF. This sequence joins TRBV20-1 and TRBJ1-1; no clear D. V was shortened by 6 bases and J by 1 base, with 12 bases between the two germline ends. CDR3 length: 13 residues. Germline CDR1 is DFQATT and CDR2 is SNEGSKA (reference sequence).

This clonotype was detected a few times. The chain couples TRBV5-1 to TRBJ2-1, with a possible D match to TRBD2 (6 bases). V was clipped by 0 bases and J by 9 bases, with 25 bases between them. The CDR3 totals 18 residues. Germline CDR1 SGHRS, CDR2 YFSETQ. The CDR3 here is CASSLAGSRGIPTSEQFF. CDR3 nucleotide sequence: TGCGCCAGCAGCTTGGCCGGTAGTCGCGGGATCCCTACAAGTGAGCAGTTCTTC.

This rearrangement joins TRBV28 to TRBJ2-3; TRBD1 matches at 8 bases. V dropped 2 bases and J dropped 0; count of bases not matched to a gene: 4. Germline V lookup: CDR1 MDHEN, CDR2 SYDVKM. CDR3 size: 16 residues. CDR3 nucleotide sequence: TGTGCCAGCAGTTTACACGGACAGGGAAGCACAGATACGCAGTATTTT. It codes for CASSLHGQGSTDTQYF.

V and J are TRBV11-2 and TRBJ2-7; TRBD1 aligns across 9 bases. The germline V gene encodes CDR1 SGHAT and CDR2 FQNNGV. The CDR3 runs to 15 residues. V was clipped by 2 bases and J by 6 bases; unmatched bases: 8. CDR3 protein: CASSLWGTGQAEQYF. The DNA of the CDR3 is TGTGCCAGCAGCTTATGGGGGACAGGGCAGGCCGAGCAGTACTTC.

This clonotype occurred a few times. J is TRBJ2-3 and V is TRBV5-5; possible D gene TRBD1, 6 bases. Germline CDR1 is SGHKS and CDR2 is YYEKEE (reference sequence). The V and J ends lost 3 bases and 2 bases respectively, with 13 bases between them. The CDR3 is 15 residues long. CDR3 sequence reads: CASSSGQLFTDTQYF. In DNA, the CDR3 is TGTGCCAGCAGCTCCGGACAGCTTTTCACAGATACGCAGTATTTT.